Following are 22 T cell receptor beta chains from one sample sequenced in a study of blood T cell repertoires in COVID-19. Sequencing was performed with immunoSEQ multiplex PCR; in TCRdb, only in-frame clones are kept and a portion is missing. The table shows 150,000 to 200,000 clones, with roughly nine tenths occurring only once. The sample was peripheral blood. The receptors come from a man between 18 and 29 years old with acute or convalescent COVID-19.

The V call is TRBV6-6, the J call TRBJ1-2, with 7 bases identical to TRBD1. The germline gives CDR1 MNHNY, CDR2 SVGAGI (reference sequence). V dropped 7 bases and J dropped 2; count of bases not matched to a gene: 4. The CDR3 runs to 13 residues. The DNA of the CDR3 is TGTGCCAGCACCTTGACAGGGAACTATGGCTACACCTTC. Translation: CASTLTGNYGYTF.

The chain links TRBV3-1 (or the pseudogene TRBV3-2) to TRBJ2-1, with D perhaps matching TRBD2 (5 bases). The CDR3 is 13 amino acids. Trimming stripped 4 bases from V and 2 bases from J, with 6 bases between. Germline lookup yields CDR1 LGHDT and CDR2 YNNKEL (reference sequence). The CDR3 is CASSLGTYNEQFF. The CDR3 DNA reads TGTGCCAGCAGCCTCGGGACCTACAATGAGCAGTTCTTC.

The genes are TRBV10-3 and TRBJ2-1; tentatively, D is TRBD1 (7 bases). The CDR3 totals 14 residues. Germline V CDR1 and CDR2: ENHRY, SYGVKD. V lost 6 bases, J lost 0 bases, and 9 bases lay in between. The DNA for the CDR3 is TGTGCCATCAGGCGGGACAGCTCCTACAATGAGCAGTTCTTC. Translating it yields CAIRRDSSYNEQFF.

CDR3 protein: CATSRGVGNTEAFF. In DNA, the CDR3 is TGCGCCACTTCGCGGGGGGTTGGGAACACTGAAGCTTTCTTT. This rearrangement joins TRBV10-2 to TRBJ1-1; perhaps TRBD1 as D (5 bases). Germline CDR1 and CDR2: WSHSY and SAAADI. The CDR3 loop spans 14 amino acids. V was pared by 10 bases and J by 1 base, with 16 bases between.

The genes are TRBV14 and TRBJ2-5; 9 positions agree with TRBD2. The ends lost 4 bases at V and 5 bases at J; junction bases unmatched: 11. CDR1 and CDR2 from the germline V gene are SGHDN and FVKESK. The length of the CDR3 is 16 residues. The CDR3 nucleotides are TGTGCCAGCAGCCCACAGGGACTAGCATTCGGGGAGACCCAGTACTTC. Translating gives CASSPQGLAFGETQYF.

Of note for this clone: Mismatch with germline at one junction end may stem from a read error. V gene TRBV18 combines with J gene TRBJ1-6; a possible D gene is TRBD1 (5 bases). Germline CDR1 KGHSH, CDR2 LQKENI. The CDR3 totals 14 residues. CDR3 bases: TGTGCCAGCTCACCGGGGCAGCATAACTCACCCCTCCACTTT. Translated: CASSPGQHNSPLHF.

J is TRBJ2-1 and V is TRBV19; possibly TRBD1 for D (6 bases). Trimming left V 5 bases short and J 3 bases short, with 11 bases between. The CDR3 length is 14 residues. Germline V gene lookup returns CDR1 LNHDA and CDR2 SQIVND (reference sequence). The CDR3 loop is CASSARTVYNEQFF. The CDR3, as DNA: TGTGCCAGTAGTGCGAGGACAGTCTACAATGAGCAGTTCTTC.

This clone was recorded once. The J gene is TRBJ2-6, the V gene TRBV5-4; 7 bases are a match to TRBD2. The V and J ends lost 3 bases and 4 bases, in that order; junction bases with no gene match: 7. Germline V gene data show CDR1 as SGHNT and CDR2 as YYREEE (reference sequence). The CDR3 is 16 amino acids. CDR3 residues: CASSSGLGIGANVLTF. The DNA of the CDR3 is TGTGCCAGCAGCTCAGGACTAGGGATCGGGGCCAACGTCCTGACTTTC.

This chain links TRBV6-6 with TRBJ2-7, with a possible D match to TRBD2 (6 bases). Per the germline V gene, CDR1 is MNHNY and CDR2 is SVGAGI (reference sequence). V was pared by 2 bases and J by 5 bases, with 10 bases between. CDR3 size: 13 residues. The CDR3 protein is CASSYGGGHEQYF. CDR3 nucleotide sequence: TGTGCCAGCAGTTACGGCGGAGGGCACGAGCAGTACTTC.

V gene TRBV12-3 or TRBV12-4 combines with J gene TRBJ1-4; D is ambiguous. Trimming removed 5 bases from V and 8 bases from J, with 9 bases in between. The CDR3 covers 12 residues. For the CDR3, the DNA is TGTGCCAGCAGTAGCGGCTCGGAAAAACTGTTTTTT. This translates into CASSSGSEKLFF.

V is TRBV2 and J is TRBJ2-7; 10 bases are shared with TRBD1. CDR1 and CDR2 from the germline V gene are SNHLY and FYNNEI. V was clipped by 8 bases and J by 3 bases; unmatched bases: 7. This CDR3 is built from 14 residues. The CDR3 bases are TGTGCCAGCGACGGACAGGGGGTTATCTACGAGCAGTACGTC. It translates to CASDGQGVIYEQYV.

This chain joins TRBV7-2 and TRBJ1-2, with TRBD1 matching 7 bases. The junction had 15 bases not matched to a gene; V was cut back by 4 bases and J by 4 bases. CDR3 length equals 17 residues. CDR1 and CDR2 from the germline V gene are SGHTA and FQGNSA. CDR3 amino acids: CASSSPKRQGWSYGYTF. The CDR3 bases are TGTGCCAGCAGCTCCCCTAAACGACAGGGATGGTCCTATGGCTACACCTTC.

The chain joins TRBV6-2 or TRBV6-3 to TRBJ2-7; 12 bases are a match to TRBD2. The germline V gene has CDR1 MNHEY and CDR2 SVGEGT. Trimming removed 2 bases from V and 5 bases from J; junction bases left unmatched: 10. This CDR3 has 17 residues. CDR3 nucleotides: TGTGCCAGCAGTTACCCCCTGGGACTAGCGGGCGGGGACGAGCAGTACTTC. Translation: CASSYPLGLAGGDEQYF.

The V and J genes are TRBV28 and TRBJ1-6; 10 bases are shared with TRBD1. The V gene end was trimmed by 5 bases and the J gene end by 7 bases; junction bases not matched to a gene: 14. Per the germline V gene, CDR1 is MDHEN and CDR2 is SYDVKM. The CDR3 runs 18 residues. CDR3 in DNA: TGTGCCAGCAGTCCCCCCCCCAGACAGGGGGCGTACAATTCACCCCTCCACTTT. Its translation is CASSPPPRQGAYNSPLHF.

The V and J genes are TRBV5-5 and TRBJ1-6; unclear D gene. Trimming pared 0 bases from V and 6 bases from J, leaving 7 bases between. The CDR3 sequence is 14 residues long. The germline gives CDR1 SGHKS, CDR2 YYEKEE (reference sequence). This CDR3 is CASSLASGNSPLHF. DNA for the CDR3: TGTGCCAGCAGCTTGGCGTCGGGTAATTCACCCCTCCACTTT.

The chain is built from TRBV19 and TRBJ1-5, with a possible D match to TRBD1 (5 bases). The CDR3 runs 15 residues. Trimming removed 9 bases at V and 0 bases at J, with 15 bases between. CDR1 LNHDA and CDR2 SQIVND come from the germline V gene (reference sequence). DNA of the CDR3: TGTGCCAGCCGAGATCGACAGCATAGCAATCAGCCCCAGCATTTT. This sequence encodes CASRDRQHSNQPQHF. The whole variable domain, filled in from reference TRBV19 and TRBJ1-5, reads DGGITQSPKYLFRKEGQNVTLSCEQNLNHDAMYWYRQDPGQGLRLIYYSQIVNDFQKGDIAEGYSVSREKKESFPLTVTSAQKNPTAFYLCASRDRQHSNQPQHFGDGTRLSIL.

In DNA, the CDR3 is TGTGCCAGCAGCTTCTCCGACAGGGGCGAGCAGTACGTC. It is translated as CASSFSDRGEQYV. This chain joins TRBV7-9 and TRBJ2-7; 8 bases line up with TRBD1. The ends lost 3 bases at V and 6 bases at J; junction bases unmatched: 4. CDR1 is SEHNR, CDR2 FQNEAQ, per germline (reference sequence). CDR3 length: 13 amino acids.

V is TRBV30 and J is TRBJ2-7; 8 bases agree with TRBD1. The germline CDR1 and CDR2 sequences are GTSNPN and SVGIG (reference sequence). Trimming cost V 5 bases and J 4 bases; bases outside gene matches: 13. The CDR3 spans 15 residues. The chain's CDR3 is CAWDSGQGALYEQYF. CDR3 coding DNA: TGTGCCTGGGATTCTGGGCAGGGGGCATTGTACGAGCAGTACTTC.

The chain has TRBV11-2 and TRBJ2-5; 13 positions match TRBD2. J lost 0 bases, V lost 5 bases, and 3 bases had no gene match. Germline CDR1 reads SGHAT; CDR2 reads FQNNGV. The CDR3 spans 16 residues. As DNA, the CDR3 is TGTGCCAGCAGCCCGACTAGCGGGGGGTACCAAGAGACCCAGTACTTC. Its translation: CASSPTSGGYQETQYF.

This clone was picked up one time. The rearrangement links TRBV24-1 to TRBJ1-2; unclear D gene. V was clipped by 1 base and J by 3 bases, with 20 bases between them. The V gene's germline CDR1 is KGHDR and CDR2 SFDVKD. The CDR3 contains 18 residues. CDR3 nucleotides: TGTGCCACCAGTGATTTCCTTTACCCGGGAGATTATTACTATGGCTACACCTTC. Its translation is CATSDFLYPGDYYYGYTF.

The chain couples TRBV10-1 to TRBJ1-3, with no clear D. Trimming cost V 8 bases and J 0 bases, with 5 bases left between them. CDR3 length equals 12 residues. The germline V gene encodes CDR1 WNHNN and CDR2 SYGVQD (reference sequence). DNA for the CDR3: TGCGCCAGCCGGGGCTCTGGAAACACCATATATTTT. This encodes CASRGSGNTIYF.

The chain recombines TRBV24-1 with TRBJ2-3; the D gene is possibly TRBD1 (5 bases). This CDR3 is built from 12 residues. The V end lost 1 base, the J end lost 14 bases, and 12 bases lay between the germline ends. Germline V lookup: CDR1 KGHDR, CDR2 SFDVKD. In DNA form, the CDR3 reads TGTGCCACCAGTGATTTCCAAGGACATGGGTATTTT. The encoded protein is CATSDFQGHGYF.